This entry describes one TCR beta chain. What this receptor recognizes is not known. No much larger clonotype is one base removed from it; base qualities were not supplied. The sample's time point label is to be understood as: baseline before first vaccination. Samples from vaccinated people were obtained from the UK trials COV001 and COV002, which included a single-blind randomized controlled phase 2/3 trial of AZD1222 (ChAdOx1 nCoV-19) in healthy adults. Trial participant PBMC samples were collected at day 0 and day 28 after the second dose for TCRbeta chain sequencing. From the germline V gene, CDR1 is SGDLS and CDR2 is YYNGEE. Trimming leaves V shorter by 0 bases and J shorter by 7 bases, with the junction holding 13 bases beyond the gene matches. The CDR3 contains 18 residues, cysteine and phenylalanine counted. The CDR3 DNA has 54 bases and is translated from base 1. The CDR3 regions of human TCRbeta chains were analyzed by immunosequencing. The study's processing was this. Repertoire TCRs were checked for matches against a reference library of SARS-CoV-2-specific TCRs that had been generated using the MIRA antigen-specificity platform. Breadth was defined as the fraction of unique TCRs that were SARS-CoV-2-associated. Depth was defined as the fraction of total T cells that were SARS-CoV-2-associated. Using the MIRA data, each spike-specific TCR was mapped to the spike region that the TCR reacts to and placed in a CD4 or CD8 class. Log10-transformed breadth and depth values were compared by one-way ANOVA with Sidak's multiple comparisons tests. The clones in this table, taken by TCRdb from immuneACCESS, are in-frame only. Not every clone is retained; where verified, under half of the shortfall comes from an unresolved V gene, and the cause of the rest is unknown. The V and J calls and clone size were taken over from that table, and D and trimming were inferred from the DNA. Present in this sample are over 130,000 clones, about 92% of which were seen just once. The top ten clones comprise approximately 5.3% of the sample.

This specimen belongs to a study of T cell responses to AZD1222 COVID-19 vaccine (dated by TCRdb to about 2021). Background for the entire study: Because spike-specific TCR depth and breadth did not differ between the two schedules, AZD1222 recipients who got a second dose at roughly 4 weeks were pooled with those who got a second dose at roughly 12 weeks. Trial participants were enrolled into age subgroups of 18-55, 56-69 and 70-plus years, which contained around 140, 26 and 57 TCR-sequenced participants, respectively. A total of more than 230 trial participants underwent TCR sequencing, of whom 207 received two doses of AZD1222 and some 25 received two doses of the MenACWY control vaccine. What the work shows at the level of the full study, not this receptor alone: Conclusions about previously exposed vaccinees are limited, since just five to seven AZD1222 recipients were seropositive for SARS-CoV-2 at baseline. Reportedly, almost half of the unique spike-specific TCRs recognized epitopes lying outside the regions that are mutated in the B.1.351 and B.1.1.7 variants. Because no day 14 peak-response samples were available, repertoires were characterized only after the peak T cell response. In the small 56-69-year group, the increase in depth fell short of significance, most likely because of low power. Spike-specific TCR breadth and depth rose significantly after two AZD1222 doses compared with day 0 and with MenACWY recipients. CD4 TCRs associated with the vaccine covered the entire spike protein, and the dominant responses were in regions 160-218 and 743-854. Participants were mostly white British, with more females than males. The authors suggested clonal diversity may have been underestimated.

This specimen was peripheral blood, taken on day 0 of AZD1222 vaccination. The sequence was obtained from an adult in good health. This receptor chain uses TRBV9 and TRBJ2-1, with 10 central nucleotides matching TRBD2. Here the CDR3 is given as CASSVGFRTLAGVNEQFF. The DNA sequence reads TGTGCCAGCAGCGTAGGTTTCCGGACTCTAGCGGGAGTAAATGAGCAGTTCTTC.